This T cell receptor beta chain was documented in a study of shared clonotypes between healthy human individuals. General study results and limits: The four-donor shared clonotypes exceeded non-shared clonotypes in generation probability, with non-shared ones scoring lower.

Partitioning of CD4+ cells yielded a CD45RA+ naive subset and a CD45RA-negative memory subset. Deep-level assay runs were performed. In the original processing: Junction-only sequences produced by ImmunoSEQ had no quality scores, so filtering differed. Here immunoSEQ multiplex PCR was the method, and the copy in TCRdb shows in-frame clones only, minus some. For V, J and clone size, that table is used; D and trimming come from the DNA. The sample yields 180,000 or so clones, just under 95% seen once. Worth noting for this clone: Its antigen is not identified.

The CDR3 is 13 residues long. V lost 0 bases, J lost 11 bases, and 13 bases lay in between. Germline V gene lookup returns CDR1 SNHLY and CDR2 FYNNEI. Sequences were obtained from naive CD4+ T cells sorted from blood. Subset indicated: CD45RA+ positively selected. The chain has TRBV2 and TRBJ1-1; D is uncertain. The sequence was obtained from a woman aged 30 to 39 in good health. The CDR3 sequence is CASSEAPRPPAFF. CDR3 bases: TGTGCCAGCAGTGAAGCGCCTCGACCCCCCGCTTTCTTT.